The 8 T cell receptor beta chains in this list originate from one sample, sequenced in a study of control samples from healthy donors and cancer patients. Repertoires were generated with immunoSEQ multiplex PCR, while TCRdb's copy carries only in-frame clones and drops some. The sample shows over 70,000 clones, 85% to 90% of them seen only once. Source material: blood. The receptors were gathered from a woman in her fifties or sixties in good health.

The chain combines TRBV10-3 with TRBJ2-3; TRBD2 matches 11 bases. The CDR3 has 14 residues. V gave up 6 bases and J gave up 6 bases; unmatched junction bases: 5. Germline lookup yields CDR1 ENHRY and CDR2 SYGVKD. This CDR3 is CAISGTSGVDTQYF. The CDR3 DNA follows: TGTGCCATCAGCGGGACTAGCGGCGTCGATACGCAGTATTTT.

The chain links TRBV28 to TRBJ1-2, with 9 bases fitting TRBD1. The CDR3 length is 15 residues. Germline assignment: CDR1 MDHEN and CDR2 SYDVKM. V was pared by 5 bases and J by 7 bases, with 11 bases of the junction left unmatched. In DNA, the CDR3 is TGTGCCAGCAGTCCCAGGGACAGGGCTCTTGGTGGCTACACCTTC. It translates to CASSPRDRALGGYTF.

The chain joins TRBV7-9 to TRBJ1-1, with D maybe TRBD1 (6 bases). Germline V lookup: CDR1 SEHNR, CDR2 FQNEAQ (reference sequence). V was clipped by 2 bases and J by 1 base, with 11 bases between them. This CDR3 has 15 amino acids. CDR3 nucleotides: TGTGCCAGCAGCTTAAGGGGGACGGGGAACACTGAAGCTTTCTTT. It specifies CASSLRGTGNTEAFF.

The chain carries TRBV2 and TRBJ2-5; 8 nucleotides match TRBD2. This CDR3 contains 15 residues. The V gene's germline CDR1 is SNHLY and CDR2 FYNNEI. Unmatched junction bases numbered 11, after V lost 6 bases and J lost 5 bases. DNA of the CDR3: TGTGCCAGCAGCTTGGGACTAGGGGGGGGTGAGACCCAGTACTTC. Translated: CASSLGLGGGETQYF.

The chain uses TRBV6-5 and TRBJ1-1; D uncertain. The CDR3 spans 14 residues. Germline V gene sequence: CDR1 MNHEY, CDR2 SVGAGI. Trimming cost V 0 bases and J 10 bases, with 15 bases left between them. As DNA, the CDR3 is TGTGCCAGCAGTTACTCGAGGTCGGCCCTGAGAGCTTTCTTT. Amino acid sequence: CASSYSRSALRAFF.

The chain uses TRBV7-2 and TRBJ1-1, with D hard to call. CDR3 length: 15 amino acids. Trimming left V 5 bases short and J 0 bases short, with 13 bases between. CDR1 is SGHTA, CDR2 FQGNSA, per germline. The DNA of the CDR3 is TGTGCCAGCAGCCCATTGACACAAATGAACACTGAAGCTTTCTTT. This encodes CASSPLTQMNTEAFF.

This clone was recorded a few times. CDR3: CASSFIDRANTGELFF. Written as DNA, the CDR3 is TGTGCCAGCAGCTTTATCGACAGGGCGAACACCGGGGAGCTGTTTTTT. This sequence joins TRBV9 and TRBJ2-2; 7 bases align to TRBD1. Germline-derived CDR1 and CDR2 are SGDLS and YYNGEE. The CDR3 covers 16 residues. The trim removed 4 bases at V and 0 bases at J, leaving 6 bases unmatched.

This chain joins TRBV2 and TRBJ2-1; D gene ambiguous. CDR3 size: 14 residues. The germline gives CDR1 SNHLY, CDR2 FYNNEI. Trimming cost V 8 bases and J 0 bases, with 11 bases left between them. CDR3 loop: CASRLSSSYNEQFF. The CDR3 coding sequence is TGTGCCAGCCGACTGTCAAGCTCCTACAATGAGCAGTTCTTC.